Listed below are T cell receptor beta chains from one sample, sequenced in a study of OX40 agonist ivuxolimab in advanced cancers. Here immunoSEQ multiplex PCR was the method, and the copy in TCRdb shows in-frame clones only, minus some. The sample lists around 94,000 clones; roughly 90% were seen once. Sequencing was performed on CD4+ or CD8+ T cells sorted from blood, taken in a trial of the OX40 agonist ivuxolimab. The origin of the receptors is an adult with an advanced solid tumor such as melanoma, head and neck, liver or kidney cancer. Both conserved end residues are part of each CDR3. The D gene is left open where the match is weak. Expanded clones are given a class, and other clones once, few, many or no size at all.

CDR3 length	V gene	D gene	clone size	J gene	CDR3 protein	CDR3 DNA
13	TRBV14	NA	NA	TRBJ1-2	CASSQDWLYGYTF	TGTGCCAGCAGCCAAGATTGGCTCTATGGCTACACCTTC
14	TRBV4-3	NA	NA	TRBJ2-3	CASSQGTAADTQYF	TGCGCCAGCAGCCAAGGGACAGCCGCAGATACGCAGTATTTT
16	TRBV10-1	TRBD2	NA	TRBJ2-3	CASSHSGSWSTDTQYF	TGCGCCAGCAGTCATAGCGGGAGCTGGAGCACAGATACGCAGTATTTT
16	TRBV5-6	NA	NA	TRBJ1-4	CASSSTSPPDGEKLFF	TGTGCCAGCAGCTCCACCTCTCCGCCGGACGGTGAAAAACTGTTTTTT
15	TRBV9	TRBD2	NA	TRBJ2-5	CASSEEAGGQETQYF	TGTGCCAGCAGCGAGGAAGCGGGGGGACAGGAGACCCAGTACTTC
15	TRBV5-1	TRBD2	once	TRBJ2-1	CASSPGTSGRYEQFF	TGCGCCAGCAGCCCCGGGACTAGCGGTAGATATGAGCAGTTCTTC
16	TRBV5-4	NA	NA	TRBJ2-1	CASSYRAGSSYNEQFF	TGTGCCAGCAGCTACCGCGCGGGGAGCTCCTACAATGAGCAGTTCTTC
15	TRBV27	TRBD1	NA	TRBJ2-7	CASSFSGTGSYEQYF	TGTGCCAGCAGCTTTTCCGGGACAGGTTCCTACGAGCAGTACTTC
13	TRBV27	NA	NA	TRBJ2-3	CASSLSSADTQYF	TGTGCCAGCAGTTTATCGTCGGCAGATACGCAGTATTTT
12	TRBV21-1	NA	NA	TRBJ2-3	CASFLPGDTQYF	TGTGCCAGCTTCCTCCCAGGGGATACGCAGTATTTT
15	TRBV9	NA	NA	TRBJ1-2	CASSVDPGTNYGYTF	TGTGCCAGCAGCGTAGATCCAGGGACTAACTATGGCTACACCTTC
12	TRBV6-1	NA	NA	TRBJ1-1	CASRGGPPEAFF	TGTGCCAGCAGGGGGGGGCCTCCTGAAGCTTTCTTT
12	TRBV7-8	NA	NA	TRBJ2-1	CASSLAANEQFF	TGTGCCAGCAGCTTAGCTGCGAATGAGCAGTTCTTC
13	TRBV11-2	NA	NA	TRBJ1-2	CASSPQGEHGYTF	TGTGCCAGCAGCCCCCAAGGGGAACATGGCTACACCTTC
15	TRBV28	NA	NA	TRBJ2-1	CASRIEQGSYNEQFF	TGTGCCAGCAGGATAGAGCAGGGTTCCTACAATGAGCAGTTCTTC
13	TRBV10-1	TRBD1	NA	TRBJ2-7	CASSEGQGEEQYF	TGCGCCAGCAGTGAAGGGCAGGGGGAAGAGCAGTACTTC
14	TRBV2	TRBD2	few	TRBJ2-5	CASSGWGGRETQYF	TGTGCCAGCAGTGGGTGGGGGGGGAGAGAGACCCAGTACTTC
12	TRBV6-5	NA	NA	TRBJ2-4	CASSTLGNIQYF	TGTGCCAGCAGCACTCTTGGAAACATTCAGTACTTC
11	TRBV5-1	NA	NA	TRBJ2-7	CASSLIGVLHF	TGCGCCAGCAGCTTGATTGGGGTACTCCACTTC
13	TRBV27	NA	NA	TRBJ2-7	CASSLRQGFEQYF	TGTGCCAGCAGTTTACGGCAGGGATTCGAGCAGTACTTC
13	TRBV11-3	NA	once	TRBJ2-7	CASSLPGAYEQYF	TGTGCCAGCAGCCTCCCAGGGGCCTACGAGCAGTACTTC
15	TRBV19	NA	NA	TRBJ1-2	CASSIVQNGLYGYTF	TGTGCCAGTAGTATAGTACAGAATGGGCTGTATGGCTACACCTTC
12	TRBV29-1	NA	NA	TRBJ1-2	CSVEDLGGGYTF	TGCAGCGTTGAAGATCTAGGAGGCGGCTACACCTTC
12	TRBV6-5	NA	once	TRBJ2-1	CASSLAGNEQFF	TGTGCCAGCAGTTTGGCGGGGAATGAGCAGTTCTTC
14	TRBV5-6	TRBD2	NA	TRBJ2-7	CASSMGLADYEQYF	TGTGCCAGCAGCATGGGACTAGCGGACTACGAGCAGTACTTC
15	TRBV18	NA	NA	TRBJ1-1	CASSPPGGEGTEAFF	TGTGCCAGCTCACCCCCCGGGGGGGAGGGCACTGAAGCTTTCTTT
12	TRBV7-9	NA	NA	TRBJ1-1	CASSLEGDRAFF	TGTGCCAGCAGTCTGGAGGGGGATAGGGCTTTCTTT
13	TRBV5-4	NA	once	TRBJ2-7	CASSGQPSSEQYF	TGTGCCAGTTCAGGACAGCCCTCGAGTGAGCAGTACTTC
14	TRBV5-1	NA	NA	TRBJ2-7	CASSAGTFLYEQYF	TGCGCCAGCAGCGCCGGGACATTCCTCTACGAGCAGTACTTC
15	TRBV7-8	TRBD1	NA	TRBJ1-5	CASSSGQYSNQPQHF	TGTGCCAGCAGCTCGGGACAGTATAGCAATCAGCCCCAGCATTTT
13	TRBV2	TRBD1	once	TRBJ1-2	CASSGGQLYGYTF	TGTGCCAGCAGCGGGGGACAGTTATATGGCTACACCTTC
14	TRBV11-3	NA	once	TRBJ1-2	CASSFSVDDYGYTF	TGTGCCAGCAGCTTTTCCGTGGACGACTATGGCTACACCTTC
15	TRBV7-6	NA	NA	TRBJ1-1	CASSSPGGMNTEAFF	TGTGCCAGCAGCTCCCCGGGGGGTATGAACACTGAAGCTTTCTTT
19	TRBV12-5	NA	NA	TRBJ1-4	CASGLVLSGVGVGYEKLFF	TGTGCTAGTGGTTTGGTCCTTTCGGGGGTCGGGGTTGGGTATGAAAAACTGTTTTTT
12	TRBV4-3	NA	NA	TRBJ2-2	CASSQEFGELFF	TGCGCCAGCAGCCAAGAGTTCGGGGAGCTGTTTTTT
15	TRBV28	NA	NA	TRBJ1-2	CASSPSGHRDYGYTF	TGTGCCAGCAGCCCATCAGGTCATAGGGACTATGGCTACACCTTC
16	TRBV27	TRBD1	once	TRBJ1-2	CASTPGTGGLYDGYTF	TGTGCCAGCACCCCAGGGACAGGGGGCCTGTATGATGGCTACACCTTC
12	TRBV10-3	TRBD1	NA	TRBJ2-7	CAITRTGGEQYF	TGTGCCATCACTCGGACAGGGGGGGAGCAGTACTTC
16	TRBV27	NA	NA	TRBJ2-1	CASSNTAGSSYNEQFF	TGTGCCAGCAGTAATACGGCCGGGAGCTCCTACAATGAGCAGTTCTTC
14	TRBV9	TRBD1	NA	TRBJ2-4	CASSAGQGAGIQYF	TGTGCCAGCAGCGCAGGACAGGGGGCTGGCATTCAGTACTTC
14	TRBV19	NA	few	TRBJ1-1	CASSMYRDRTEAFF	TGTGCCAGTAGTATGTACAGGGATAGGACTGAAGCTTTCTTT
16	TRBV27	TRBD2	NA	TRBJ2-2	CASSLPGLVEPGELFF	TGTGCCAGCAGTTTGCCGGGACTAGTAGAGCCCGGGGAGCTGTTTTTT
13	TRBV27	NA	NA	TRBJ1-1	CASSLWAGSEAFF	TGTGCCAGCAGTTTATGGGCAGGGAGTGAAGCTTTCTTT
13	TRBV6-5	NA	NA	TRBJ1-1	CASSWPGGTEAFF	TGTGCCAGCAGTTGGCCCGGGGGCACTGAAGCTTTCTTT
12	TRBV2	NA	once	TRBJ1-1	CAIGLVNTEAFF	TGTGCCATCGGTCTCGTGAACACTGAAGCTTTCTTT
17	TRBV12-5	NA	NA	TRBJ2-7	CASGLVRGIRRAYEQYF	TGTGCTAGTGGTTTGGTAAGGGGAATCCGGCGTGCCTACGAGCAGTACTTC
12	TRBV27	NA	NA	TRBJ2-7	CATRGPSYEQYF	TGTGCCACTCGCGGACCCTCCTACGAGCAGTACTTC
15	TRBV6-5	NA	NA	TRBJ2-1	CASSYSIAGLSEQFF	TGTGCCAGCAGTTACTCGATTGCAGGGTTGAGTGAGCAGTTCTTC
14	TRBV6-5	TRBD2	NA	TRBJ2-7	CASRKRDGSYEQYF	TGTGCCAGCAGGAAGCGGGATGGATCCTACGAGCAGTACTTC
17	TRBV4-1	TRBD1	once	TRBJ1-1	CASSQGLDRGLSTEAFF	TGCGCCAGCAGCCAAGGATTGGACAGGGGGCTTAGCACTGAAGCTTTCTTT
18	TRBV18	TRBD1	NA	TRBJ1-2	CASSPPGTGGFGDYGYTF	TGTGCCAGCTCACCCCCCGGGACAGGGGGCTTCGGGGACTATGGCTACACCTTC
14	TRBV6-1	NA	NA	TRBJ2-7	CASTGGGPSYEQYF	TGTGCCAGCACCGGCGGCGGGCCCTCCTACGAGCAGTACTTC
12	TRBV6-5	NA	NA	TRBJ2-1	CASSYRGNEQFF	TGTGCCAGCAGTTACCGAGGGAATGAGCAGTTCTTC